These 15 T cell receptor beta chains came from one sample sequenced in a study of T cells after posttransplantation cyclophosphamide. Busulfan-fludarabine conditioning, marrow transplant, and cyclophosphamide on days +3 and +4 were administered. Profiling relied on immunoSEQ multiplex PCR, and the TCRdb table lists in-frame clones only, not all of them. The counts give roughly 10,000 clones, none of them seen only once; 26% is held by the top ten. The specimen was PBMCs, collected after allogeneic stem cell transplant with posttransplant cyclophosphamide. The receptors stem from a female patient between 35 and 55 years old who received an allogeneic stem cell transplant from a related donor, was CMV-positive, and had no GVHD. Some T cells may be the graft donor's.

This clone appeared many times. The CDR3 nucleotides read TGTGCCAGCAGTGGGAGACGAGCGGGGCAAGAGACCCAGTACTTC. This sequence encodes CASSGRRAGQETQYF. This sequence joins TRBV2 and TRBJ2-5; TRBD2 aligns across 7 bases. V lost 4 bases to trimming and J lost 2 bases; unmatched junction nucleotides: 7. The CDR3 sequence is 15 residues long. Germline CDR1 is SNHLY and CDR2 is FYNNEI. Full variable domain (rest looked up from reference TRBV2 and TRBJ2-5): EPEVTQTPSHQVTQMGQEVILRCVPISNHLYFYWYRQILGQKVEFLVSFYNNEISEKSEIFDDQFSVERPDGSNFTLKIRSTKLEDSAMYFCASSGRRAGQETQYFGPGTRLLVL.

This clone was counted a few times. The rearrangement joins TRBV6-5 to TRBJ2-2, with a tentative D call TRBD1 (6 bases). CDR1 MNHEY and CDR2 SVGAGI come from the germline V gene. V gave up 5 bases and J gave up 3 bases, with 10 bases separating them. This CDR3 spans 14 amino acids. In DNA form, the CDR3 reads TGTGCCAGCAGTGACTGGACAGACACCGGGGAGCTGTTTTTT. This translates into CASSDWTDTGELFF.

This clone is classed as medium-sized. This chain connects TRBV19 to TRBJ1-6; D is unresolved. CDR3 length equals 14 residues. Trimming pared 1 base from V and 8 bases from J, leaving 9 bases between. Germline CDR1 and CDR2: LNHDA and SQIVND (reference sequence). CDR3 loop: CASSIGPLDSPLHF. The CDR3 nucleotides read TGTGCCAGTAGTATAGGGCCTTTGGATTCACCCCTCCACTTT.

This clone was recorded a few times. V gene TRBV5-4 combines with J gene TRBJ2-3, with 8 bases that match TRBD2. Germline CDR1 reads SGHNT; CDR2 reads YYREEE (reference sequence). This CDR3 region has 14 residues. Trimming removed 7 bases from V and 6 bases from J; junction bases left unmatched: 10. CDR3 loop: CASGLSGAGDTQYF. The CDR3 coding sequence is TGTGCCAGCGGTCTTAGCGGGGCGGGCGATACGCAGTATTTT.

This clone was detected many times. The chain couples TRBV11-3 to TRBJ2-1; 8 nucleotides align to TRBD2. The CDR3 is 15 residues long. The ends lost 1 base at V and 3 bases at J; junction bases unmatched: 2. The germline gives CDR1 SGHNT, CDR2 YENEEA. The CDR3 sequence: CASSLGAGGYNEQFF. The CDR3 DNA follows: TGTGCCAGCAGCTTAGGGGCGGGGGGCTACAATGAGCAGTTCTTC.

This clone was seen repeatedly, ten times or more. The CDR3 protein is CASSQEGGVSYEQYF. DNA of the CDR3: TGTGCCAGCAGCCAAGAAGGGGGTGTGTCCTACGAGCAGTACTTC. V usage is TRBV4-2 and J usage is TRBJ2-7; tentative D call: TRBD1 (6 bases). The CDR3 runs 15 residues. Germline-derived CDR1 and CDR2 are LGHNA and YNFKEQ. Between the trimmed V and J ends, which lost 0 bases and 1 base, there was a span of 10 bases.

This clone was observed at least ten times. The gene calls are TRBV18 and TRBJ2-7, with 7 nucleotides matching TRBD1. The CDR3 extends over 14 amino acids. J was trimmed by 5 bases and V by 5 bases; bases with no gene match: 9. Per germline, CDR1 KGHSH and CDR2 LQKENI. CDR3 in DNA: TGTGCCAGCTCATCACAGGGGATTCTCCACGAGCAGTACTTC. This translates into CASSSQGILHEQYF.

This clone was observed at least ten times. This chain uses TRBV6-5 with TRBJ1-2; maybe TRBD1 (5 bases). The V end lost 2 bases, the J end lost 2 bases, and 9 bases lay between the germline ends. CDR1 is MNHEY and CDR2 is SVGAGI in the germline V gene. There are 14 residues in the CDR3. The CDR3 spells CASSYTPGNYGYTF. The CDR3 region has the DNA TGTGCCAGCAGTTACACGCCAGGGAACTATGGCTACACCTTC.

This clone was seen repeatedly, ten times or more. The chain is built from TRBV12-3 or TRBV12-4 and TRBJ1-1; tentatively, D is TRBD1 (5 bases). V lost 4 bases, J lost 0 bases, and 9 bases lay in between. This CDR3 region has 14 residues. The CDR3 DNA reads as TGTGCCAGCAGTTCGACAGCTATGAACACTGAAGCTTTCTTT. It specifies CASSSTAMNTEAFF.

This clone was counted at least ten times. CDR3: CASSQEAATQETQYF. The CDR3 DNA sequence: TGTGCCAGCAGCCAAGAGGCGGCTACCCAAGAGACCCAGTACTTC. This sequence joins TRBV4-2 and TRBJ2-5; no clear D. The CDR3 sequence is 15 residues long. Germline V lookup: CDR1 LGHNA, CDR2 YNFKEQ. Trimming removed 0 bases from V and 1 base from J, with 9 bases in between.

This clone was detected many times. The rearrangement uses TRBV4-1 and TRBJ2-7; D is ambiguous. CDR1 and CDR2 from the germline V gene are MGHRA and YSYEKL. The V end was cut by 2 bases, the J end by 2 bases, with 10 bases between. The CDR3 consists of 14 residues. The CDR3 DNA follows: TGCGCCAGCAGCCAATTGACATCGGCCTACGAGCAGTACTTC. Protein: CASSQLTSAYEQYF.

The table lists this clone with many counts. The rearrangement links TRBV2 to TRBJ2-3, with a weak D call TRBD1 (5 bases). Germline V gene lookup returns CDR1 SNHLY and CDR2 FYNNEI. The V gene lost 4 bases and the J gene lost 2 bases, with 7 bases spanning the gap. The CDR3 runs to 13 residues. The DNA of the CDR3 is TGTGCCAGCAGTGTGACAGACACAGATACGCAGTATTTT. This gives the protein CASSVTDTDTQYF.

The table lists this clone with many counts. V is TRBV7-9 and J is TRBJ1-3; 8 bases are a match to TRBD1. Per germline, CDR1 SEHNR and CDR2 FQNEAQ (reference sequence). The CDR3 sequence is 16 residues long. Unmatched junction bases numbered 7, after V lost 5 bases and J lost 1 base. The DNA for the CDR3 is TGTGCCAGCAGCATCGGACAGGGAGGGTCTGGAAACACCATATATTTT. It yields the protein CASSIGQGGSGNTIYF.

The table lists this clone with many counts. Here the CDR3 reads CASSLLPTGVNTEAFF. CDR3 sequence (DNA): TGTGCCAGCTCTCTCCTCCCGACAGGGGTGAACACTGAAGCTTTCTTT. The chain couples TRBV18 to TRBJ1-1; TRBD1 matches at 8 bases. This CDR3 is built from 16 residues. The germline V gene has CDR1 KGHSH and CDR2 LQKENI. The trim removed 6 bases at V and 0 bases at J, leaving 9 bases unmatched. The variable domain in full, with the rest retrieved from reference TRBV18 and TRBJ1-1, is NAGVMQNPRHLVRRRGQEARLRCSPMKGHSHVYWYRQLPEEGLKFMVYLQKENIIDESGMPKERFSAEFPKEGPSILRIQQVVRGDSAAYFCASSLLPTGVNTEAFFGQGTRLTVV.

This clone appeared many times. The V call is TRBV25-1, the J call TRBJ1-1; TRBD1 matches 7 bases. Germline loops: CDR1 MGHDK, CDR2 SYGVNS. The CDR3 is 14 amino acids. V gave up 6 bases and J gave up 0 bases; unmatched junction bases: 4. CDR3: CASRETGMNTEAFF. DNA of the CDR3: TGTGCCAGCAGAGAGACAGGGATGAACACTGAAGCTTTCTTT.